These 9 T cell receptor beta chains were sequenced from one sample in a study of blood T cells in healthy people across ages. For the second PCR, which ran for about 6 to 11 cycles, a sample-barcoded 5' primer and a J-beta primer mix were used. TCRdb called the 5' RACE reads again in MiXCR, with one record for every CDR3 protein. The table records approximately 800,000 distinct CDR3 sequences, over 45% of them present only once. Sequencing was performed on blood. The receptor set was obtained from a man in his thirties or forties in good health.

V gene TRBV4-3 combines with J gene TRBJ2-3, with D possibly being TRBD1 or TRBD2 (5 bases each). The CDR3 loop spans 12 amino acids. Germline assignment: CDR1 LGHNA and CDR2 YSLEER. V was shortened by 11 bases and J by 1 base, with 10 bases between the two germline ends. Here the CDR3 reads CASGDRTDTQYF. The CDR3 region has the DNA TGCGCCTCTGGGGACCGCACAGATACGCAGTATTTT.

The chain carries TRBV7-2 and TRBJ2-4; TRBD1 matches 10 bases. The DNA end favors TRBJ2-7, so the J call may be wrong. This CDR3 contains 16 residues. Germline V gives CDR1 SGHTA, CDR2 FQGNSA. Here the CDR3 reads CASSLAPRDRGHEQYF. Written as DNA, the CDR3 is TGTGCCAGCAGCTTAGCGCCTAGGGACAGGGGCCACGAGCAGTACTTC.

The table lists this clonotype with a few counts. The chain links TRBV4-2 to TRBJ2-7; TRBD1 agrees at 8 bases. Per the germline V gene, CDR1 is LGHNA and CDR2 is YNFKEQ. V lost 3 bases to trimming and J lost 3 bases; unmatched junction nucleotides: 7. CDR3 length: 15 residues. CDR3: CASSHPGQGLYEQYF. For the CDR3, the DNA is TGTGCCAGCAGCCACCCAGGACAGGGTCTCTACGAGCAGTACTTC.

This clonotype was counted between two and nine times. CDR3 bases: TGTGCCAGCAGCCAAGGGGAAAGGGACCAGCAGTACTTC. Translating it yields CASSQGERDQQYF. The rearrangement uses TRBV4-2 and TRBJ2-5, with D perhaps TRBD1 or TRBD2 (5 bases each). Germline loops: CDR1 LGHNA, CDR2 YNFKEQ. The CDR3 is made up of 13 amino acids. The V gene lost 1 base and the J gene lost 11 bases, with 14 bases spanning the gap.

This clonotype was observed a few times. This sequence joins TRBV7-8 and TRBJ2-6; perhaps TRBD2 as D (6 bases). Trimming took 2 bases from V and 1 from J, leaving 9 bases between them. Germline loops: CDR1 SGHVS, CDR2 FQNEAQ. The CDR3 is made up of 16 amino acids. CDR3 loop: CASSLRAGSGANVLTF. Here the CDR3 DNA reads TGTGCCAGCAGCTTACGGGCGGGATCTGGGGCCAACGTCCTGACTTTC.

In its sample, this clonotype was seen a few times. This rearrangement joins TRBV7-9 to TRBJ1-1; D gene uncertain. CDR3 length: 14 amino acids. Germline loops: CDR1 SEHNR, CDR2 FQNEAQ (reference sequence). Trimming pared 5 bases from V and 6 bases from J, leaving 16 bases between. The DNA of the CDR3 is TGTGCCAGCAGCGAGACGGACCTCCGGTCTGAAGCTTTCTTT. Residues: CASSETDLRSEAFF.

The J gene is TRBJ2-1, the V gene TRBV30, with D uncertain. The CDR3 is 14 residues long. The V and J ends lost 4 bases and 0 bases respectively, with 10 bases between them. CDR1 GTSNPN and CDR2 SVGIG come from the germline V gene (reference sequence). The CDR3 DNA follows: TGTGCCTGGACCTCAGTAGGCTCCTACAATGAGCAGTTCTTC. Amino acid sequence: CAWTSVGSYNEQFF.

The rearrangement joins TRBV29-1 to TRBJ2-5; possibly TRBD1 for D (6 bases). V lost 4 bases and J 3 bases, leaving 9 bases between the germline ends. Germline loops: CDR1 SQVTM, CDR2 ANQGSEA. The CDR3 has 12 residues. The CDR3: CSVGTDEETQYF. The CDR3 DNA reads TGCAGCGTTGGGACAGACGAAGAGACCCAGTACTTC.

This clonotype was seen more than once but under ten times. The chain links TRBV7-9 to TRBJ1-4; 9 positions agree with TRBD1. The junction had 6 bases not matched to a gene; V was cut back by 5 bases and J by 8 bases. CDR1 SEHNR and CDR2 FQNEAQ come from the germline V gene (reference sequence). The CDR3 has 14 residues. In DNA, the CDR3 is TGTGCCAGCAGCCCCCGGGACAGGGCCGAAAAACTGTTTTTT. Its protein is CASSPRDRAEKLFF.